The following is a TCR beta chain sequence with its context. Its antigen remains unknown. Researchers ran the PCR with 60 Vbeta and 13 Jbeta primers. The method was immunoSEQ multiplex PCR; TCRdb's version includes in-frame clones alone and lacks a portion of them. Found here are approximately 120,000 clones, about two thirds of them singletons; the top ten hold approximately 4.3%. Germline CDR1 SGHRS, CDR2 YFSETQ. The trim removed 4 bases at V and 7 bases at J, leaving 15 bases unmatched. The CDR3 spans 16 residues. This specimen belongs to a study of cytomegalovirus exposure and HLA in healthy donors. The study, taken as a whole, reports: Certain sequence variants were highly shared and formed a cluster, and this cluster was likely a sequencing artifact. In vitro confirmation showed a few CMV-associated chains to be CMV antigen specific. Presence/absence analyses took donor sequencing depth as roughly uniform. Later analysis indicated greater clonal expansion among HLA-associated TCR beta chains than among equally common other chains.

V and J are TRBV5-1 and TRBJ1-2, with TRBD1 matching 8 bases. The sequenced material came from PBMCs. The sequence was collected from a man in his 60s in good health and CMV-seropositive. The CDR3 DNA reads TGCGCCAGCAGCGAGAAGTCCCGGACAGGGCTGGCTGGCTACACCTTC. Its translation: CASSEKSRTGLAGYTF.